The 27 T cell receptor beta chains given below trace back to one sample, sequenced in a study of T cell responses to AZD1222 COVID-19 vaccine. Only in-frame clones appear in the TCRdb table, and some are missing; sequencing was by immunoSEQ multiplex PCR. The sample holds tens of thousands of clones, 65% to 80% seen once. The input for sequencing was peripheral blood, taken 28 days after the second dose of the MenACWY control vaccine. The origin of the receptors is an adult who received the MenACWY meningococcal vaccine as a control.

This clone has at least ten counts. CDR3 bases: TGTGCCAGCAGTTTGATAGGCCTTGAAGCTTTCTTT. As protein: CASSLIGLEAFF. The V and J genes are TRBV28 and TRBJ1-1; D is undetermined. Germline V CDR1 and CDR2: MDHEN, SYDVKM. V was clipped by 3 bases and J by 7 bases, with 9 bases between them. The CDR3 spans 12 residues. Looking up the rest from reference TRBV28 and TRBJ1-1 gives the full variable domain: DVKVTQSSRYLVKRTGEKVFLECVQDMDHENMFWYRQDPGLGLRLIYFSYDVKMKEKGDIPEGYSVSREKKERFSLILESASTNQTSMYLCASSLIGLEAFFGQGTRLTVV.

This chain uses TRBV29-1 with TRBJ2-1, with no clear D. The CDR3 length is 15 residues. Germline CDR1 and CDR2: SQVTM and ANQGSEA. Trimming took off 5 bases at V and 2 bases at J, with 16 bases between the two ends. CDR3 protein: CSVLRPRRPYNEQFF. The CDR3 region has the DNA TGCAGCGTTCTCCGACCGAGGCGCCCCTACAATGAGCAGTTCTTC.

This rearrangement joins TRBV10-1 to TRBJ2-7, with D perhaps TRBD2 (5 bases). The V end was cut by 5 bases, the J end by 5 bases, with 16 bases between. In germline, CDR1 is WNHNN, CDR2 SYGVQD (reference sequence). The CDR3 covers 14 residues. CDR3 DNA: TGCGCCAGCAGTCCCGGGATCCCCCCGGACGAGCAGTACTTC. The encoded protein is CASSPGIPPDEQYF.

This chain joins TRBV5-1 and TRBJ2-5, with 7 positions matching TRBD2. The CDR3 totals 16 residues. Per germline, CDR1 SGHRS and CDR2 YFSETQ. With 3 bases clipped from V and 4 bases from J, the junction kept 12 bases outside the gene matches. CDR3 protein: CASSSLPGGSRETQYF. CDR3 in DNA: TGCGCCAGCAGCTCGCTACCCGGCGGGAGTAGAGAGACCCAGTACTTC. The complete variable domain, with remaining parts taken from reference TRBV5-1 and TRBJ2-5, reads KAGVTQTPRYLIKTRGQQVTLSCSPISGHRSVSWYQQTPGQGLQFLFEYFSETQRNKGNFPGRFSGRQFSNSRSEMNVSTLELGDSALYLCASSSLPGGSRETQYFGPGTRLLVL.

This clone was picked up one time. CDR3 sequence (DNA): TGTGCCAGCAGCTTTTTGGGGGGAGACTCTGGAAACACCATATATTTT. Amino acid sequence: CASSFLGGDSGNTIYF. The V gene is TRBV5-5, the J gene TRBJ1-3, with D maybe TRBD1 (5 bases). CDR3 length: 16 residues. V dropped 2 bases and J dropped 0 bases, with 12 bases sitting between them. The germline CDR1 and CDR2 sequences are SGHKS and YYEKEE (reference sequence).

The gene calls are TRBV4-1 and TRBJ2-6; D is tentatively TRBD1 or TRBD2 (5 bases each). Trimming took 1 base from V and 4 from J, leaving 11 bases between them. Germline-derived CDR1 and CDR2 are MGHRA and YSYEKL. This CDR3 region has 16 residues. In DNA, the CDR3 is TGCGCCAGCAGCCAAGTGGGGGTGAGAGGGGCCAACGTCCTGACTTTC. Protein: CASSQVGVRGANVLTF.

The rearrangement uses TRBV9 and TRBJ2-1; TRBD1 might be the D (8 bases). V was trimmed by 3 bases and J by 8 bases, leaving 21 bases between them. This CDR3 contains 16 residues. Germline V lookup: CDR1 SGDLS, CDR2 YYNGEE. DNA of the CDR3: TGTGCCAGCAGCGAAGGCTTTGGACAGGGAGGGTATGAGCAGTTCTTC. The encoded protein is CASSEGFGQGGYEQFF.

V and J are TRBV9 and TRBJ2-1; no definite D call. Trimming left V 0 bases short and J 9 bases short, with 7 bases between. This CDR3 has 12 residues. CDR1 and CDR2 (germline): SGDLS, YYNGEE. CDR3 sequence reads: CASSVVNGEQFF. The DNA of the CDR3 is TGTGCCAGCAGCGTAGTTAATGGTGAGCAGTTCTTC. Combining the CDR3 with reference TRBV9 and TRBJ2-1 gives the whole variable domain DSGVTQTPKHLITATGQRVTLRCSPRSGDLSVYWYQQSLDQGLQFLIQYYNGEERAKGNILERFSAQQFPDLHSELNLSSLELGDSALYFCASSVVNGEQFFGPGTRLTVL.

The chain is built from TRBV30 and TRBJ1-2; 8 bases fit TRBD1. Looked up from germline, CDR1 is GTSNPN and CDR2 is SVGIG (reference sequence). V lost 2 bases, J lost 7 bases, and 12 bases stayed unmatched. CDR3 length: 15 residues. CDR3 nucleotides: TGTGCCTGGAGTACACCGAACAGGGGGGTCTCTGGCTACACCTTC. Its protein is CAWSTPNRGVSGYTF. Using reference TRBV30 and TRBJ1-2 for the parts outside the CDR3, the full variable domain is SQTIHQWPATLVQPVGSPLSLECTVEGTSNPNLYWYRQAAGRGLQLLFYSVGIGQISSEVPQNLSASRPQDRQFILSSKKLLLSDSGFYLCAWSTPNRGVSGYTFGSGTRLTVV.

In DNA form, the CDR3 reads TGTGCCAGTAGTATAGACAGGCAGCCCCAGCATTTT. Protein: CASSIDRQPQHF. The chain uses TRBV19 and TRBJ1-5; no reliable D call. The germline V gene has CDR1 LNHDA and CDR2 SQIVND (reference sequence). With 0 bases removed from V and 7 bases from J, the gap between germline ends came to 4 bases. The CDR3 contains 12 residues.

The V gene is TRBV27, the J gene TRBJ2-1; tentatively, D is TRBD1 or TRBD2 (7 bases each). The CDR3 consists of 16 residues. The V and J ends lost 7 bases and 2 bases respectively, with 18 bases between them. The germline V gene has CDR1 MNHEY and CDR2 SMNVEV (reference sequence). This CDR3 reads CASNSGGATPYNEQFF. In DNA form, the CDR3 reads TGTGCCAGCAACTCAGGGGGGGCTACCCCCTACAATGAGCAGTTCTTC.

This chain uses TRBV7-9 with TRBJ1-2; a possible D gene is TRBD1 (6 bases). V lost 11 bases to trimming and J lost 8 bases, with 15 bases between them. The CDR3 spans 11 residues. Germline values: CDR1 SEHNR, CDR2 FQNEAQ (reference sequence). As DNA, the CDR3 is TGTGCCTCCGAGGGGGGCGGCGGCTACACCTTC. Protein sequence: CASEGGGGYTF.

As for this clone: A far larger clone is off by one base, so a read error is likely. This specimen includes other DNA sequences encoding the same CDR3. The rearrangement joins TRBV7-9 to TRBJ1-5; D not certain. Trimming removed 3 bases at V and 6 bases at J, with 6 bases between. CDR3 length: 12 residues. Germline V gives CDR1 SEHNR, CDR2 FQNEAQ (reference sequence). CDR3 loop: CASSLGSQPQHF. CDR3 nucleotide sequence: TGTGCCAGCAGCTTGGGGAGTCAGCCCCAGCATTTT.

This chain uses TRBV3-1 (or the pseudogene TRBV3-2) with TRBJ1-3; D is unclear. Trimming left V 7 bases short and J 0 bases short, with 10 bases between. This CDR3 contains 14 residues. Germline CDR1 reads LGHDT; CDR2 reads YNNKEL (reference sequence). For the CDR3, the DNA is TGTGCCAGCAAAAAGACTGGCTCTGGAAACACCATATATTTT. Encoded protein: CASKKTGSGNTIYF.

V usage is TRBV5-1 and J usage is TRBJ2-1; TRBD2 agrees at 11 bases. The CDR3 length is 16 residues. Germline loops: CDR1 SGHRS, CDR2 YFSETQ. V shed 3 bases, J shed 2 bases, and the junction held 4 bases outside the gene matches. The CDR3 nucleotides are TGCGCCAGCAGCTCGACGGGACTAGCGGCCTACAATGAGCAGTTCTTC. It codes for CASSSTGLAAYNEQFF.

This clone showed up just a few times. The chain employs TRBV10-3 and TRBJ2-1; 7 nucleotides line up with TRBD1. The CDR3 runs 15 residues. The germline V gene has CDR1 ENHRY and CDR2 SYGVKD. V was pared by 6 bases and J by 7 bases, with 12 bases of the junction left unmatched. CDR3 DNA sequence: TGTGCCATCAGGGACAGGCTAAGGGTTGGAAATGAGCAGTTCTTC. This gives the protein CAIRDRLRVGNEQFF.

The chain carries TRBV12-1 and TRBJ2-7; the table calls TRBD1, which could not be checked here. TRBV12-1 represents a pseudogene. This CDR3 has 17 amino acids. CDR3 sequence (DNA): TGTGCCAGCAGCTTCTTATCTAGCCGGACAGGGGCCTACGAGCAGTACTTC. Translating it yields CASSFLSSRTGAYEQYF.

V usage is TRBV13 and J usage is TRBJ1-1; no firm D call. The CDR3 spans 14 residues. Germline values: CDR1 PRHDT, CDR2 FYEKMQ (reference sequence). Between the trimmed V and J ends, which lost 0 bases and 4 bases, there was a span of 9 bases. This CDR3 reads CASSLGGSGTEAFF. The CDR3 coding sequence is TGTGCCAGCAGCTTAGGGGGCTCAGGCACTGAAGCTTTCTTT.

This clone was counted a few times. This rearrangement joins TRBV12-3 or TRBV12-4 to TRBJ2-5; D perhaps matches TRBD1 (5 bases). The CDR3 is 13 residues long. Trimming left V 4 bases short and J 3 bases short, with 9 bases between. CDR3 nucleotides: TGTGCCAGCAGTTGGGGCCAAAAAGAGACCCAGTACTTC. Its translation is CASSWGQKETQYF.

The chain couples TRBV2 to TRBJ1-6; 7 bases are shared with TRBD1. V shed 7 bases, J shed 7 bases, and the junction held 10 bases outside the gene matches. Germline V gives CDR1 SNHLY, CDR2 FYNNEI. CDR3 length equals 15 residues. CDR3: CASKVSRGGNSPLHF. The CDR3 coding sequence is TGTGCCAGCAAAGTGTCCAGGGGGGGGAATTCACCCCTCCACTTT. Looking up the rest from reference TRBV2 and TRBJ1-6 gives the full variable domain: EPEVTQTPSHQVTQMGQEVILRCVPISNHLYFYWYRQILGQKVEFLVSFYNNEISEKSEIFDDQFSVERPDGSNFTLKIRSTKLEDSAMYFCASKVSRGGNSPLHFGNGTRLTVT.

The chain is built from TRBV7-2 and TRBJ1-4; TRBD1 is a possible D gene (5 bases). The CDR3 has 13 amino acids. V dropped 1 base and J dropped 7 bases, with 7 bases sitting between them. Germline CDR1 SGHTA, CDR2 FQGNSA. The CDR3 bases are TGTGCCAGCAGCTTAGTAAGGGGTGAAAAACTGTTTTTT. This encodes CASSLVRGEKLFF.

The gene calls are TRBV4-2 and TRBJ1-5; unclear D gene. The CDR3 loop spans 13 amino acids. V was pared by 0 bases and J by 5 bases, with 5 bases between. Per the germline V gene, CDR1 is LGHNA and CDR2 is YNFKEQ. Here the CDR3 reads CASSQDLDQPQHF. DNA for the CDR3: TGTGCCAGCAGCCAAGATCTGGATCAGCCCCAGCATTTT.

In DNA form, the CDR3 reads TGTGCCATCAGTGAGAACAGGGGCAGATCCTACGAGCAGTACTTC. Amino acid sequence: CAISENRGRSYEQYF. J is TRBJ2-7 and V is TRBV10-3, with 7 bases that match TRBD1. Germline-derived CDR1 and CDR2 are ENHRY and SYGVKD. The CDR3 is made up of 15 amino acids. V trimming: 2 bases; J trimming: 1 base; junction bases outside the gene matches: 5.

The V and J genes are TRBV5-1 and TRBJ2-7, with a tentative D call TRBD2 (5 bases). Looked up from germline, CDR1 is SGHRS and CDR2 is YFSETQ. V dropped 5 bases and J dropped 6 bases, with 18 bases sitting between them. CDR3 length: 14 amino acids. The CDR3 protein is CASRKDFSLLEQYF. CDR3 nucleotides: TGCGCCAGCAGAAAGGACTTCTCCCTCCTCGAGCAGTACTTC.

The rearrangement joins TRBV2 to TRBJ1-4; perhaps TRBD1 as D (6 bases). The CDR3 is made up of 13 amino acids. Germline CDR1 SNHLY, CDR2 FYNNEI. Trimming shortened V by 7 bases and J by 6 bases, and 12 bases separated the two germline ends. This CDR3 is CASKRGADEKLFF. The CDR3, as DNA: TGTGCCAGCAAAAGGGGGGCTGATGAAAAACTGTTTTTT. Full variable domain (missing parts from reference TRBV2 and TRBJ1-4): EPEVTQTPSHQVTQMGQEVILRCVPISNHLYFYWYRQILGQKVEFLVSFYNNEISEKSEIFDDQFSVERPDGSNFTLKIRSTKLEDSAMYFCASKRGADEKLFFGSGTQLSVL.

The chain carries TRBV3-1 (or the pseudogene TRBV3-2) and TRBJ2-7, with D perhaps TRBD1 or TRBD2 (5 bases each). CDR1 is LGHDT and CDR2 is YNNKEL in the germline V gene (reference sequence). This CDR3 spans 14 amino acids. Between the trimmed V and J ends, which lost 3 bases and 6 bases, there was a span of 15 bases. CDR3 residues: CASSHAGDAGEQYF. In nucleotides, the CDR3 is TGTGCCAGCAGCCATGCCGGGGACGCGGGCGAGCAGTACTTC.

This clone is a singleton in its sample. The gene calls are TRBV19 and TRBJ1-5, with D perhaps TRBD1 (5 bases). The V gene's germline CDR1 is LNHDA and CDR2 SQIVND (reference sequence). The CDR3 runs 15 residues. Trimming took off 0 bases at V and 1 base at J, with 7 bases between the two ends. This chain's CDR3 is CASSIDGGSNQPQHF. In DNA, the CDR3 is TGTGCCAGTAGTATAGATGGGGGGAGCAATCAGCCCCAGCATTTT.